This T cell receptor beta chain was obtained from a study of T cell responses to AZD1222 COVID-19 vaccine. Study at large: Second-dose timings of about 4 or about 12 weeks were pooled. The study's findings and limits: At 160-218 and 743-854, vaccine-associated CD4 TCRs were dominant, and they spanned spike.

The germline gives CDR1 LNHDA, CDR2 SQIVND (reference sequence). The CDR3 is made up of 17 amino acids. V was clipped by 3 bases and J by 3 bases, with 18 bases between them. Sequencing used immunoSEQ multiplex PCR; TCRdb keeps in-frame clones, though not all of them. The sample records approximately 100,000 clones, around 96% being singletons. In the case of this clone: As yet, its antigen is unknown.

The input for sequencing was peripheral blood, taken on day 0 of AZD1222 vaccination. The clonotype was recovered from an adult in good health. This chain links TRBV19 with TRBJ1-5; D not certain. The CDR3 reads CASSIWGWGSNNQPQHF. In DNA form, the CDR3 reads TGTGCCAGTAGTATTTGGGGTTGGGGTAGCAACAATCAGCCCCAGCATTTT.